The 29 T cell receptor beta chains below all came from one sample that was sequenced in a study of T cells in women clearing cervical HPV infection. Repertoires were generated with immunoSEQ multiplex PCR, while TCRdb's copy carries only in-frame clones and drops some. This listing includes about 39,000 clones. Sequencing was performed on blood buffy coat. These receptors came from a woman between 18 and 70 years old with a cervical HPV16 infection that either progressed to CIN3+ or cleared (not recorded which).

As to this clone: The read ends 3 residues shy of where the CDR3 ends; the end is completed using the germline J gene. V usage is TRBV11-2 and J usage is TRBJ1-2; 12 bases are a match to TRBD1. CDR3 size: 15 residues. CDR1 SGHAT and CDR2 FQNNGV come from the germline V gene. Partial CDR3 DNA: TGTGCCAGCAGCTTAGGGGGACAGGGGGCGTGGGGC. As protein: CASSLGGQGAWG. The whole CDR3 protein is CASSLGGQGAWGYTF.

A word on this clone: The read is 3 residues too short to cover the CDR3 end, so that end is filled in from the germline J gene. The chain carries TRBV19 and TRBJ1-4, with D possibly being TRBD1 (5 bases). This CDR3 comprises 13 residues. Germline V gives CDR1 LNHDA, CDR2 SQIVND (reference sequence). CDR3 DNA, as far as it was read: TGTGCCGCGGGGCCCAGGGTTGACTCACCA. The encoded protein is CAAGPRVDSP. The full CDR3 protein is CAAGPRVDSPLFF.

A remark on this clone: Read sequence stops 3 residues before the CDR3 end, and the germline J gene provides the missing end. The chain couples TRBV19 to TRBJ1-5; 8 nucleotides match TRBD1. The CDR3 length is 16 residues. Per germline, CDR1 LNHDA and CDR2 SQIVND (reference sequence). Germline trimming cut 3 bases from V and 3 bases from J; bases unmatched to any gene: 7. The DNA read from the CDR3 is TGTGCCAGTAGTATGGGTCGACAGGGGCCCAATCAGCCC. This codes for CASSMGRQGPNQP. The entire CDR3 protein is CASSMGRQGPNQPQHF.

Turning to this clone: The CDR3 goes on 3 residues after the read ends, and that part is filled in from the germline J gene. The chain combines TRBV19 with TRBJ1-2, with TRBD1 matching over 7 bases. The CDR3 contains 16 residues. V gave up 3 bases and J gave up 5 bases; unmatched junction bases: 12. The germline V gene encodes CDR1 LNHDA and CDR2 SQIVND (reference sequence). This CDR3 is CASSIDQRTGDYGYTF. CDR3 DNA, as far as it was read: TGTGCCAGTAGTATTGACCAGAGGACAGGTGATTATGGC.

As concerns this clone: The read ends 3 residues early relative to the CDR3; the germline J gene fills the gap. The chain couples TRBV2 to TRBJ2-7, with 10 bases that match TRBD2. This CDR3 region has 18 residues. Trimming took 6 bases from V and 2 from J; bases not matched to a gene: 16. Germline values: CDR1 SNHLY, CDR2 FYNNEI. Partial CDR3 DNA: TGTGCCAGCAGCGCCCTAGCGGGAGAAACGTGGTCCCCCTACGAG. Protein: CASSALAGETWSPYE. The entire CDR3 protein is CASSALAGETWSPYEQYF.

On this clone itself: The sequenced fragment ends 3 residues before the CDR3 boundary, so the rest is inferred from the germline J gene. V usage is TRBV20-1 and J usage is TRBJ2-5; 7 bases align to TRBD2. CDR1 and CDR2 (germline): DFQATT, SNEGSKA (reference sequence). The CDR3 is 13 amino acids. With V trimmed by 3 bases and J by 4 bases, 5 bases remained unmatched. The DNA read from the CDR3 is TGCAGTGCTAGTTTGGGGGGGGGAGAGACC. Translation: CSASLGGGET. The whole CDR3 protein is CSASLGGGETQYF.

On this clone: The DNA ends 3 residues before the CDR3 does, and the rest of the CDR3 is filled in from the germline J gene. The genes are TRBV18 and TRBJ1-6; the match to TRBD1 covers 10 bases. J lost 7 bases, V lost 6 bases, and 12 bases had no gene match. CDR3 length equals 17 residues. Germline loops: CDR1 KGHSH, CDR2 LQKENI. CDR3 sequence reads: CASSQSPGTGDNSPLHF. The sequenced CDR3 bases are TGTGCCAGCTCCCAAAGTCCCGGGACAGGGGACAATTCACCC.

Worth noting for this clone: The read falls 3 residues short of the CDR3 end, and the missing part is taken from the germline J gene. V gene TRBV19 combines with J gene TRBJ2-3; D uncertain. There are 12 residues in the CDR3. Germline-derived CDR1 and CDR2 are LNHDA and SQIVND (reference sequence). The sequenced CDR3 bases are TGTGCCAGTAGTCAACTAAATCAGCCG. Translating it yields CASSQLNQP. The whole CDR3 protein is CASSQLNQPQYF. Variable domain in full (rest from reference TRBV19 and TRBJ2-3): DGGITQSPKYLFRKEGQNVTLSCEQNLNHDAMYWYRQDPGQGLRLIYYSQIVNDFQKGDIAEGYSVSREKKESFPLTVTSAQKNPTAFYLCASSQLNQPQYFGPGTRLTVL.

A word on this clone: The CDR3 goes on 3 residues after the read ends, and that part is filled in from the germline J gene. The chain is built from TRBV7-9 and TRBJ1-5, with a weak D call TRBD1 (5 bases). This CDR3 is 13 amino acids long. Trimming shortened V by 1 base and J by 6 bases, and 7 bases separated the two germline ends. Germline V gene lookup returns CDR1 SEHNR and CDR2 FQNEAQ (reference sequence). This chain's CDR3 is CASSLGRAQPQHF. The sequenced part of the CDR3 DNA is TGTGCCAGCAGCTTAGGCAGGGCTCAGCCC.

About this clone itself: The read ends 3 residues shy of where the CDR3 ends; the end is completed using the germline J gene. V usage is TRBV29-1 and J usage is TRBJ2-7, with no clear D. CDR3 length: 9 residues. With 7 bases removed from V and 6 bases from J, the gap between germline ends came to 7 bases. Germline loops: CDR1 SQVTM, CDR2 ANQGSEA. The CDR3 here is CSASREQYF. The CDR3 DNA, read in part, is TGCAGCGCTTCCCGCGAG.

As concerns this clone: The read ends 3 residues before the CDR3 terminus; that terminus is restored from the germline J gene. The genes are TRBV7-9 and TRBJ1-4, with unresolved D. This CDR3 is 15 amino acids long. Trimming removed 5 bases at V and 8 bases at J, with 18 bases between. Per germline, CDR1 SEHNR and CDR2 FQNEAQ (reference sequence). CDR3 bases read: TGTGCCAGCAGCGCAGCGGTGGGGTCGACGGAAAAA. Amino acid sequence: CASSAAVGSTEK. The full-length CDR3 reads as CASSAAVGSTEKLFF.

A note on this clone: The CDR3 is cut off 3 residues early in the read; its end comes from the germline J gene. The J gene is TRBJ2-4, the V gene TRBV19; D may be TRBD1 (5 bases). Germline V gene sequence: CDR1 LNHDA, CDR2 SQIVND (reference sequence). The CDR3 is made up of 16 amino acids. The CDR3 sequence is CASSTRASEGAYGQYF. Incomplete CDR3 DNA: TGTGCCAGTAGCACCCGCGCCTCGGAAGGGGCCTATGGT. Together with reference TRBV19 and TRBJ2-4, the CDR3 gives the full variable domain: DGGITQSPKYLFRKEGQNVTLSCEQNLNHDAMYWYRQDPGQGLRLIYYSQIVNDFQKGDIAEGYSVSREKKESFPLTVTSAQKNPTAFYLCASSTRASEGAYGQYFGAGTRLSVL.

Regarding this clone: The read stops 3 residues short of the end of the CDR3; the missing end is completed from the germline J gene. The J gene is TRBJ2-7, the V gene TRBV20-1; 7 nucleotides line up with TRBD2. Germline CDR1 and CDR2: DFQATT and SNEGSKA (reference sequence). V shed 7 bases, J shed 2 bases, and the junction held 5 bases outside the gene matches. The CDR3 length is 12 residues. This CDR3 is CSVEAGTYEQYF. The part of the CDR3 DNA that was read is TGCAGTGTAGAAGCGGGGACCTACGAG.

Worth noting for this clone: From the germline J gene comes the end of the CDR3, since the read stops 3 residues before it. The rearrangement joins TRBV7-3 to TRBJ1-1; 7 bases agree with TRBD1. V was pared by 4 bases and J by 0 bases, with 11 bases of the junction left unmatched. CDR1 is SGHTA and CDR2 is FQGTGA in the germline V gene. This CDR3 comprises 17 residues. The chain's CDR3 is CASSSYPPGQMNTEAFF. Partial CDR3 DNA: TGTGCCAGCAGCTCCTACCCTCCGGGACAGATGAACACTGAA.

A remark on this clone: Sequencing ends 3 residues short of the CDR3 end; the germline J gene provides the rest. The chain uses TRBV29-1 and TRBJ1-5; unclear D gene. There are 15 residues in the CDR3. Germline assignment: CDR1 SQVTM and CDR2 ANQGSEA. V lost 6 bases, J lost 5 bases, and 20 bases lay in between. The CDR3 sequence: CSVTDRAGIDQPQHF. The sequenced CDR3 bases are TGCAGCGTCACCGACCGAGCGGGGATTGATCAGCCC.

With respect to this clone: The read halts 3 residues ahead of the CDR3 end, with the missing end drawn from the germline J gene. The chain recombines TRBV7-3 with TRBJ2-3; TRBD2 aligns across 7 bases. V lost 4 bases and J lost 6; bases outside the gene matches: 10. The germline V gene has CDR1 SGHTA and CDR2 FQGTGA. The CDR3 contains 15 residues. The CDR3 sequence: CASSSSTGGRDTQYF. CDR3 DNA, as far as it was read: TGTGCCAGCAGCTCCTCGACCGGGGGGAGGGATACG.

Concerning this clone: The CDR3 end is not reached by the read, which stops 3 residues before it; the germline J gene fills it in. The chain combines TRBV7-3 with TRBJ2-2; TRBD1 agrees at 9 bases. Germline CDR1 and CDR2: SGHTA and FQGTGA. V dropped 4 bases and J dropped 3; count of bases not matched to a gene: 3. The CDR3 runs 15 residues. This CDR3 is CASSYTGGDTGELFF. CDR3 DNA (partial): TGTGCCAGCAGCTACACAGGGGGCGACACCGGGGAG.

As to this clone: With the read ending 3 residues before the CDR3 end, the germline J gene is used to fill in that end. V is TRBV5-1 and J is TRBJ2-1, with 12 bases matching TRBD2. The CDR3 totals 16 residues. Germline CDR1 SGHRS, CDR2 YFSETQ. Germline trimming cut 4 bases from V and 5 bases from J; bases unmatched to any gene: 7. The CDR3 DNA, read in part, is TGCGCCAGCAGCCTTCGACTAGCGGGGGCCAACAATGAG. Residues: CASSLRLAGANNE. The whole CDR3 protein is CASSLRLAGANNEQFF.

With respect to this clone: Coverage ceases 3 residues before the CDR3 finishes, and the germline J gene fills in the end. The rearrangement links TRBV7-9 to TRBJ1-4; 11 bases match TRBD1. CDR3 size: 14 residues. After removal of 5 bases from V and 8 bases from J, the junction contained 4 bases not matched to a gene. Germline V gene data show CDR1 as SEHNR and CDR2 as FQNEAQ (reference sequence). Incomplete CDR3 DNA: TGTGCCAGCAGCACAGGACAGGGGGCCGAAAAA. Its protein is CASSTGQGAEK. The CDR3 reads in full as CASSTGQGAEKLFF.

With regard to this clone: With the read ending 3 residues before the CDR3 end, the germline J gene is used to fill in that end. The sample holds other DNA sequences that translate to the same CDR3. The chain has TRBV19 and TRBJ2-7, with D possibly TRBD1 on 6 matching bases. The CDR3 has 12 residues. Germline CDR1 and CDR2: LNHDA and SQIVND (reference sequence). Trimming stripped 9 bases from V and 4 bases from J, with 13 bases between. This CDR3 is CARQGTAYEQYF. The sequenced part of the CDR3 DNA is TGTGCCAGGCAGGGGACGGCATACGAG.

Points on this clone: The read ends 3 residues shy of where the CDR3 ends; the end is completed using the germline J gene. The genes are TRBV20-1 and TRBJ1-1; no definite D call. CDR1 DFQATT and CDR2 SNEGSKA come from the germline V gene (reference sequence). The CDR3 totals 10 residues. The CDR3 region is CSAMPLEAFF. The CDR3 DNA, read in part, is TGCAGTGCTATGCCACTGGAA.

As to this clone: Coverage ceases 3 residues before the CDR3 finishes, and the germline J gene fills in the end. J is TRBJ2-7 and V is TRBV10-3; maybe TRBD2 (6 bases). V was clipped by 0 bases and J by 3 bases, with 12 bases between them. CDR1 is ENHRY, CDR2 SYGVKD, per germline. The CDR3 covers 15 residues. The CDR3 DNA, read in part, is TGTGCCATCAGTGAGTCTGGGGGGAAATACTACGAG. Translated: CAISESGGKYYE. The whole CDR3 protein is CAISESGGKYYEQYF.

The part of the CDR3 DNA that was read is TGCAGCGTTCGTCCTTCCTACGAG. Translation gives CSVRPSYE. The whole CDR3 sequence reads CSVRPSYEQYF. This sequence joins TRBV29-1 and TRBJ2-7; D is unclear. The read ends 3 residues shy of where the CDR3 ends; the end is completed using the germline J gene. Trimming left V 5 bases short and J 1 base short, with 6 bases between. This CDR3 is 11 amino acids long. Germline lookup yields CDR1 SQVTM and CDR2 ANQGSEA.

Regarding this clone: The read comes to an end 3 residues before the CDR3 does, leaving the germline J gene to fill in the end. The chain couples TRBV5-1 to TRBJ1-1; a possible D gene is TRBD1 (5 bases). Germline CDR1 and CDR2: SGHRS and YFSETQ. This CDR3 is 19 amino acids long. Between the trimmed V and J ends, which lost 2 bases and 0 bases, there was a span of 23 bases. The CDR3 sequence is CASSLTGPQKGHMNTEAFF. The CDR3 bases that were read are TGCGCCAGCAGCTTAACCGGGCCTCAAAAGGGGCACATGAACACTGAA.

Worth noting for this clone: The read is 3 residues too short to cover the CDR3 end, so that end is filled in from the germline J gene. The chain joins TRBV20-1 to TRBJ2-3, with TRBD2 matching 8 bases. CDR3 size: 13 residues. V lost 6 bases and J lost 7; bases outside the gene matches: 9. Looked up from germline, CDR1 is DFQATT and CDR2 is SNEGSKA (reference sequence). The sequenced part of the CDR3 DNA is TGCAGTGCATCAAGCGGGAGCACGAATACG. Residues: CSASSGSTNT. In full, the CDR3 is CSASSGSTNTQYF.

Turning to this clone: The read falls 3 residues short of the CDR3 end, and the missing part is taken from the germline J gene. The genes are TRBV6-1 and TRBJ2-7; TRBD1 agrees at 8 bases. The CDR3 is 15 amino acids. Per germline, CDR1 MNHNS and CDR2 SASEGT. Losses at the gene ends were 1 base for V and 2 bases for J; bases not matched to a gene: 4. The CDR3 DNA, read in part, is TGTGCCAGCAGTGAAGGAACACAGGGGGCCTACGAG. Its protein product is CASSEGTQGAYE. The CDR3 in full is CASSEGTQGAYEQYF.

With regard to this clone: The read terminates 3 residues ahead of where the CDR3 ends, so the germline J gene completes it. The genes are TRBV5-8 and TRBJ1-6, with a tentative D call TRBD1 (6 bases). CDR3 size: 15 residues. The germline V gene encodes CDR1 SGHTS and CDR2 YDEGEE. The DNA read from the CDR3 is TGTGCCAGCAGCGGGGGCCTAACTGAGACATCGGCC. This gives the protein CASSGGLTETSA. The entire CDR3 protein reads CASSGGLTETSALHF. The full variable domain, rest sourced from reference TRBV5-8 and TRBJ1-6, is EAGVTQSPTHLIKTRGQQATLRCSPISGHTSVYWYQQALGLGLQFLLWYDEGEERNRGNFPPRFSGRQFPNYSSELNVNALELEDSALYLCASSGGLTETSALHFGNGTRLTVT.

Of note for this clone: Read sequence stops 3 residues before the CDR3 end, and the germline J gene provides the missing end. The chain couples TRBV20-1 to TRBJ2-2, with a weak D call TRBD1 (6 bases). This CDR3 is 15 amino acids long. CDR1 DFQATT and CDR2 SNEGSKA come from the germline V gene (reference sequence). The DNA read from the CDR3 is TGCAGTGCTAAGACAGGCATGATGGAAAATTCACCG. Protein: CSAKTGMMENSP. The whole CDR3 reads CSAKTGMMENSPLFF.

With respect to this clone: The sequenced fragment ends 3 residues before the CDR3 boundary, so the rest is inferred from the germline J gene. V usage is TRBV25-1 and J usage is TRBJ2-7; D is unclear. V shed 5 bases and J shed 1 base, with 9 bases lying between them. CDR3 length equals 13 residues. Germline lookup yields CDR1 MGHDK and CDR2 SYGVNS. The CDR3 DNA, read in part, is TGTGCCAGCAGTCTCCTAGATTCCTACGAG. Protein: CASSLLDSYE. The whole CDR3 region reads CASSLLDSYEQYF.